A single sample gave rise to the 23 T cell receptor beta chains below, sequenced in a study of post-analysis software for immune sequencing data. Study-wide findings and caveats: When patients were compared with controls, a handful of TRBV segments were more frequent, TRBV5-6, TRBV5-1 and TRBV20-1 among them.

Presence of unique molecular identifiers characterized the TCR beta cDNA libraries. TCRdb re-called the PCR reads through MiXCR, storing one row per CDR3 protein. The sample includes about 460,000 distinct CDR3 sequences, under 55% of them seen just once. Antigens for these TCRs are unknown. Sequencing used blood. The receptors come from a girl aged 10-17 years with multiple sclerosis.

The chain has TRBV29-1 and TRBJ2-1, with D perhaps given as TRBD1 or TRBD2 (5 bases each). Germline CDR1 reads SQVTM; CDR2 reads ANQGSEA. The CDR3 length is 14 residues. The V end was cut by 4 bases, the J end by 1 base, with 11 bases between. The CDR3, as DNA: TGCAGCGTTGGTCGGGACGGATCCTACAATGAGCAGTTCTTC. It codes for CSVGRDGSYNEQFF.

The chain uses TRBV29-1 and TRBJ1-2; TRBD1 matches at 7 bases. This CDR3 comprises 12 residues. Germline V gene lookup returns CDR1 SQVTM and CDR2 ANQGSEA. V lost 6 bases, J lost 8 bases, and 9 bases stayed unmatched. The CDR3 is CSVPGQNRGYTF. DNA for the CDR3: TGCAGCGTACCGGGACAGAATCGGGGCTACACCTTC.

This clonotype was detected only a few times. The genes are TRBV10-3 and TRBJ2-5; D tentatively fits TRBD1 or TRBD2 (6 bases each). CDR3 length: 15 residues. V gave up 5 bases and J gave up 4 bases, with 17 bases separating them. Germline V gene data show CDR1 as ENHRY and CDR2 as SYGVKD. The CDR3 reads CAISLRDMGRETQYF. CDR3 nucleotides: TGTGCCATCAGTCTGCGGGACATGGGTAGAGAGACCCAGTACTTC.

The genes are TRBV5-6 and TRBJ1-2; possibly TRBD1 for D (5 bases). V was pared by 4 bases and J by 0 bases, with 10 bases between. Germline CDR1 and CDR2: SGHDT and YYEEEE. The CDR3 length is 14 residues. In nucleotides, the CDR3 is TGTGCCAGCAGCACGACAGATACTAACTATGGCTACACCTTC. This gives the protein CASSTTDTNYGYTF.

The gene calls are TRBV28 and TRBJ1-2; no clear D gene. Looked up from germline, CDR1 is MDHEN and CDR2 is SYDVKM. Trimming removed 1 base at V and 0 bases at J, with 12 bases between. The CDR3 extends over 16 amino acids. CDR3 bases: TGTGCCAGCAGTTTATCGGTCGGAGTTCCTAACTATGGCTACACCTTC. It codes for CASSLSVGVPNYGYTF.

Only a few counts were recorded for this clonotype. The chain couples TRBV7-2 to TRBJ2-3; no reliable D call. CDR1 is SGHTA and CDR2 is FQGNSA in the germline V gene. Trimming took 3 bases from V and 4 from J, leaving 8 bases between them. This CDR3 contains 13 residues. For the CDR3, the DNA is TGTGCCAGCAGCTTTCAGTTCGCAGATACGCAGTATTTT. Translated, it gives CASSFQFADTQYF.

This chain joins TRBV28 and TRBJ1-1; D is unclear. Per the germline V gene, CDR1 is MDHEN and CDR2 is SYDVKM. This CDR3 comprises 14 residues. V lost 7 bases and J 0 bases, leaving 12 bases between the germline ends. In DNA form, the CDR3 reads TGTGCCAGCACCCCCCGACAACTGAACACTGAAGCTTTCTTT. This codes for CASTPRQLNTEAFF.

The CDR3 DNA follows: TGTGCCACCACACTGGTAGAAACCCCCCACGAGCAGTACTTC. Amino acids: CATTLVETPHEQYF. The chain carries TRBV6-6 and TRBJ2-5; D uncertain. The J call may be faulty, since TRBJ2-7 better matches the DNA end. This CDR3 has 14 amino acids. Germline V gene sequence: CDR1 MNHNY, CDR2 SVGAGI (reference sequence).

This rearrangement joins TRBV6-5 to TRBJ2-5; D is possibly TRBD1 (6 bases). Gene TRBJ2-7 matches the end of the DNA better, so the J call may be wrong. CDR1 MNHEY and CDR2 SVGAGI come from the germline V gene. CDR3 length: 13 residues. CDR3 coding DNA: TGTGCCAGCAGCCGGGACAAGAGTTACGAGCAGTACTTC. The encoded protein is CASSRDKSYEQYF.

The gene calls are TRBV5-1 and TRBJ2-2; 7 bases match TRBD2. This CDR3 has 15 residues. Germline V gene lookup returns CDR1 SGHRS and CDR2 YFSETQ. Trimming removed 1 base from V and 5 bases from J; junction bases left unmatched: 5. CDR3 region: CASSLRTGGTGELFF. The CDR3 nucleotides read TGCGCCAGCAGCTTGAGGACGGGAGGAACCGGGGAGCTGTTTTTT.

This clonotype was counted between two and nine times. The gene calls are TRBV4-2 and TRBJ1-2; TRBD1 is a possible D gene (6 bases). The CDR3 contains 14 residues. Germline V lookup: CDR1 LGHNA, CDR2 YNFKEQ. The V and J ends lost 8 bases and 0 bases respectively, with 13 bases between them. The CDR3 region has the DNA TGTGCCAGCGGGAGGGACAAAGCTAACTATGGCTACACCTTC. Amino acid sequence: CASGRDKANYGYTF.

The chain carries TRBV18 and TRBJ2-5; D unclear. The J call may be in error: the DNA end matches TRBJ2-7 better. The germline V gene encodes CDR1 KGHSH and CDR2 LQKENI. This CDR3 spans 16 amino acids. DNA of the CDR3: TGTGCCAGCTCATGGAGAGAGCGAGGAGAAAGCTACGAGCAGTACTTC. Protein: CASSWRERGESYEQYF.

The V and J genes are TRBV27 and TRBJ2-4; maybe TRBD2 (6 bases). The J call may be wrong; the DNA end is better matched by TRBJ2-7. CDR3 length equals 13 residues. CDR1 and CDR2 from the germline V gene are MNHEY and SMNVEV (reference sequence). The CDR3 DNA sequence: TGTGCCAGCAGTGGGGGACTCTCCTACGAGCAGTACTTC. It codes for CASSGGLSYEQYF.

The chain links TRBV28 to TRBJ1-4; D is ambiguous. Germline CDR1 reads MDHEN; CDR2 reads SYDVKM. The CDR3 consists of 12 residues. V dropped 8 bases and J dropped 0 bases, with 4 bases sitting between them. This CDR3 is CASYATNEKLFF. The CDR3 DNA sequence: TGTGCCAGCTACGCAACTAATGAAAAACTGTTTTTT.

CDR3 DNA: TGTGCCAGCAGTTACTCCTCGGACACTGAAGCTTTCTTT. This encodes CASSYSSDTEAFF. The V gene is TRBV6-2 or TRBV6-3, the J gene TRBJ1-1, with D unresolved. The V end was cut by 0 bases, the J end by 3 bases, with 5 bases between. Germline V lookup: CDR1 MNHEY, CDR2 SVGEGT. The CDR3 length is 13 residues.

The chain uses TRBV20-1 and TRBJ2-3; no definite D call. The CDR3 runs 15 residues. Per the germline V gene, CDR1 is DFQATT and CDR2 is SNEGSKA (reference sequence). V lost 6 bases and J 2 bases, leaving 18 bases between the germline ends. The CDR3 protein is CSAAPNARTTDTQYF. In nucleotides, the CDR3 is TGCAGTGCAGCCCCCAACGCGAGGACCACAGATACGCAGTATTTT.

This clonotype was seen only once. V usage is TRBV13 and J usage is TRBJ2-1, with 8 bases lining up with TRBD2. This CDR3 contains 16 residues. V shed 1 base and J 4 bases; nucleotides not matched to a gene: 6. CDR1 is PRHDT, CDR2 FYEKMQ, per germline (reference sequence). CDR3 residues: CASSLDPGGDYNEQFF. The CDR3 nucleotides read TGTGCCAGCAGCTTAGACCCGGGAGGGGATTACAATGAGCAGTTCTTC.

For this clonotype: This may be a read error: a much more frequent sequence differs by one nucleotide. The CDR3 region is CASSPNSTNYGYTF. CDR3 coding DNA: TGCGCCAGCAGCCCCAACAGTACCAACTATGGCTACACCTTC. The chain couples TRBV5-1 to TRBJ1-2; D gene ambiguous. Germline-derived CDR1 and CDR2 are SGHRS and YFSETQ. The CDR3 runs to 14 residues. V lost 4 bases and J lost 2, with 12 bases in between.

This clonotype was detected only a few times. In DNA, the CDR3 is TGTGCCAGCAGCTTAGACAAGAGCTACGAGCAGTACTTC. Its protein is CASSLDKSYEQYF. This chain uses TRBV11-2 with TRBJ2-7; D is uncertain. The CDR3 runs 13 residues. V gave up 0 bases and J gave up 3 bases, with 6 bases separating them. Germline V lookup: CDR1 SGHAT, CDR2 FQNNGV.

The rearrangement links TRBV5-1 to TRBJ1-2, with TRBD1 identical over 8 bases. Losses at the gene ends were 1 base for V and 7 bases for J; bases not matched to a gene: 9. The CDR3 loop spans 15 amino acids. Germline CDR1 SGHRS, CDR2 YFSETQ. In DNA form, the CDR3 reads TGCGCCAGCAGCTTGATTGCGACAGGGGAGGCTGGCTACACCTTC. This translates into CASSLIATGEAGYTF.

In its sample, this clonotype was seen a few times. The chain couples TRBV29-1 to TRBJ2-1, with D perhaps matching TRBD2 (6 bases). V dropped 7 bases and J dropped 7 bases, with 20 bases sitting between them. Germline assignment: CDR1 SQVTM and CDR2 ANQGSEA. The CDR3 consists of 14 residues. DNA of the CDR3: TGCAGCGGAGAACTAGCCGGAGAGTTGAATGAGCAGTTCTTC. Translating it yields CSGELAGELNEQFF.

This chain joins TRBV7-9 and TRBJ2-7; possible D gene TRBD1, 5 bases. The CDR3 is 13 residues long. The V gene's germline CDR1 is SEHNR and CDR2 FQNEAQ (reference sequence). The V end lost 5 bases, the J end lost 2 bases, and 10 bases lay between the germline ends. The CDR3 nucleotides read TGTGCCAGCAGCGCACAAGGGGCCTACGAGCAGTACTTC. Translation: CASSAQGAYEQYF.

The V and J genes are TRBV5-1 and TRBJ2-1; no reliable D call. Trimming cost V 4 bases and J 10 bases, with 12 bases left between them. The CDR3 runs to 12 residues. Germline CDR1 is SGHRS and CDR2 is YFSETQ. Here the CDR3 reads CASSQSLDEQFF. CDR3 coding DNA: TGCGCCAGCAGCCAATCCCTCGACGAGCAGTTCTTC.